One TCR beta chain is described in this entry. The target antigen is unknown. TCRdb reworked the 5' RACE reads into one entry per CDR3 protein, no DNA. Its clone listing holds more than 300,000 distinct CDR3 sequences. The CDR3 is made up of 13 amino acids. This sample was taken from a study of monozygotic twins with inflammatory bowel disease. Study findings and constraints: In the analysis, different T cell subtypes could not be told apart.

This clonotype was obtained from a human donor with ulcerative colitis or Crohn's disease, or a healthy co-twin of an affected twin (not recorded which). The material sequenced was blood. The chain employs TRBV12-3 or TRBV12-4 and TRBJ1-2. The CDR3 here is CASSSGNNYGYTF.